The 23 T cell receptor beta chains listed next were all sequenced from one sample in a study of Graves' ophthalmopathy and Graves' hyperthyroidism. Amplified material comprised TCR beta CDR3 regions derived from RNA transcripts. Second-round multiplex PCR followed a first-round RT-PCR using HTBI primers. TCRdb called the multiplex PCR reads again in MiXCR, with one record for every CDR3 protein. The table lists about 220,000 distinct CDR3 sequences, about a fifth of them singletons. The sequencing input was peripheral blood. These TCRs come from a woman aged 45-60 years with Graves' ophthalmopathy.

This chain connects TRBV6-1 to TRBJ1-6; D is unresolved. This CDR3 comprises 12 residues. Per germline, CDR1 MNHNS and CDR2 SASEGT. The CDR3 region is CASTGFNSPLHF. CDR3 coding DNA: TGTGCGTCTACCGGATTTAATTCACCCCTCCACTTT.

This clonotype was observed at least ten times. This chain joins TRBV6-1 and TRBJ2-2, with D possibly matching TRBD1 (5 bases). CDR1 and CDR2 from the germline V gene are MNHNS and SASEGT. The ends were cut back, 3 bases at V and 3 bases at J, with 14 bases in the middle. This CDR3 has 16 amino acids. CDR3 nucleotide sequence: TGTGCCAGCAGTGATCGGCCCAGGGTGGACACCGGGGAGCTGTTTTTT. Its translation: CASSDRPRVDTGELFF.

This clonotype has only a few counts. The V and J genes are TRBV28 and TRBJ1-1; D is unclear. Trimming pared 4 bases from V and 5 bases from J, leaving 20 bases between. The germline V gene encodes CDR1 MDHEN and CDR2 SYDVKM. The CDR3 is 16 residues long. The CDR3 region has the DNA TGTGCCAGCAGTTCCCCTGGGCACCAAGGGTGGACTGAAGCTTTCTTT. This translates into CASSSPGHQGWTEAFF.

This clonotype was seen many times. This rearrangement joins TRBV12-3 or TRBV12-4 to TRBJ1-1; 7 bases are a match to TRBD1. V shed 6 bases, J shed 5 bases, and the junction held 6 bases outside the gene matches. CDR3 size: 13 residues. The CDR3, as DNA: TGTGCCAGCAGGTTCTCAGGGGGGACTGAAGCTTTCTTT. It codes for CASRFSGGTEAFF.

In its sample, this clonotype was seen many times. V is TRBV12-3 or TRBV12-4 and J is TRBJ2-6, with 7 bases matching TRBD2. V lost 3 bases and J lost 2; bases outside the gene matches: 1. The CDR3 runs to 15 residues. The CDR3 nucleotides read TGTGCCAGCAGTTTGGGGGGGACTGGGGCCAACGTCCTGACTTTC. It codes for CASSLGGTGANVLTF.

In this sample, this clonotype turned up many times. For the CDR3, the DNA is TGCAGTGCGACCCTTGCCGGGAGGGGTTTAGACGAGCAGTACTTC. Translation: CSATLAGRGLDEQYF. The V gene is TRBV20-1, the J gene TRBJ2-7; 8 nucleotides agree with TRBD2. The CDR3 spans 15 residues. The V and J ends lost 6 bases and 5 bases, in that order; junction bases with no gene match: 15. CDR1 and CDR2 from the germline V gene are DFQATT and SNEGSKA (reference sequence).

The rearrangement uses TRBV2 and TRBJ2-4; 8 bases fit TRBD1. The germline gives CDR1 SNHLY, CDR2 FYNNEI. Unmatched junction bases numbered 4, after V lost 6 bases and J lost 0 bases. CDR3 length: 15 residues. CDR3 sequence (DNA): TGTGCCAGCAGAACGACAGGGGAAGCCAAAAACATTCAGTACTTC. It is translated as CASRTTGEAKNIQYF.

Many counts were recorded for this clonotype. Germline and junction disagree at one end, which may indicate a read error. The chain links TRBV12-3 or TRBV12-4 to TRBJ2-7, with 9 bases matching TRBD1. This CDR3 has 15 residues. The CDR3 spells CASSLEGQGPYEQYF. The CDR3 coding sequence is TGTGCCAGCAGCTTAGAGGGACAGGGACCCTACGAGCAGTACTTC.

The chain couples TRBV2 to TRBJ2-5; 9 nucleotides line up with TRBD1. V dropped 7 bases and J dropped 4; count of bases not matched to a gene: 10. CDR1 is SNHLY, CDR2 FYNNEI, per germline. The CDR3 has 15 residues. CDR3 protein: CASTLPGQGGETQYF. The CDR3 DNA reads TGTGCCAGCACCCTACCGGGACAGGGAGGAGAGACCCAGTACTTC.

The rearrangement links TRBV30 to TRBJ2-3; TRBD2 aligns across 12 bases. V was pared by 1 base and J by 3 bases, with 2 bases of the junction left unmatched. The CDR3 contains 15 residues. Germline-derived CDR1 and CDR2 are GTSNPN and SVGIG (reference sequence). As DNA, the CDR3 is TGTGCCTGGAGTGGACTAGCGGGAGAGACAGATACGCAGTATTTT. Translated: CAWSGLAGETDTQYF.

This clonotype has ten or more counts. V gene TRBV5-8 combines with J gene TRBJ2-4; 8 positions agree with TRBD1. The CDR3 spans 16 residues. Germline V gives CDR1 SGHTS, CDR2 YDEGEE. J was trimmed by 5 bases and V by 0 bases; bases with no gene match: 7. The CDR3 here is CASSLDGQGPQNIQYF. In DNA, the CDR3 is TGTGCCAGCAGCTTGGACGGACAGGGCCCCCAAAACATTCAGTACTTC.

Details on this clonotype: A much larger clone differs by one base, so this may be a read error. The chain uses TRBV2 and TRBJ1-5; D is unresolved. Per the germline V gene, CDR1 is SNHLY and CDR2 is FYNNEI. The CDR3 is 15 residues long. With 1 base removed from V and 3 bases from J, the gap between germline ends came to 10 bases. CDR3 in amino acids: CASSEESYINQPQHF. The CDR3 DNA sequence: TGTGCCAGCAGTGAAGAGAGCTATATCAATCAGCCCCAGCATTTT.

The rearrangement joins TRBV11-2 to TRBJ1-1, with TRBD1 identical over 7 bases. The length of the CDR3 is 16 residues. Germline assignment: CDR1 SGHAT and CDR2 FQNNGV. Trimming took 3 bases from V and 5 from J; bases not matched to a gene: 12. The CDR3 spells CASSFGSRQGWTEAFF. The DNA for the CDR3 is TGTGCCAGCAGCTTTGGAAGCCGACAGGGCTGGACTGAAGCTTTCTTT.

This clonotype was observed many times. V usage is TRBV2 and J usage is TRBJ2-7; TRBD1 matches at 8 bases. The CDR3 contains 15 residues. The ends lost 5 bases at V and 1 base at J; junction bases unmatched: 7. Germline V gene data show CDR1 as SNHLY and CDR2 as FYNNEI. CDR3 sequence: CASSSDRGGSYEQYF. The CDR3 DNA reads TGTGCCAGCAGTTCCGACAGGGGTGGGTCCTACGAGCAGTACTTC.

The chain joins TRBV7-3 to TRBJ2-2; possibly TRBD1 for D (6 bases). Deletions cut 8 bases from V and 3 bases from J, with 13 bases between. Germline V gene lookup returns CDR1 SGHTA and CDR2 FQGTGA. The CDR3 contains 14 residues. CDR3 sequence: CASGQTGYTGELFF. The DNA for the CDR3 is TGTGCCAGCGGACAAACAGGGTACACCGGGGAGCTGTTTTTT. The variable domain in full, with the rest retrieved from reference TRBV7-3 and TRBJ2-2, is GAGVSQTPSNKVTEKGKYVELRCDPISGHTALYWYRQSLGQGPEFLIYFQGTGAADDSGLPNDRFFAVRPEGSVSTLKIQRTERGDSAVYLCASGQTGYTGELFFGEGSRLTVL.

This sequence joins TRBV18 and TRBJ2-7; the match to TRBD1 covers 7 bases. The V gene's germline CDR1 is KGHSH and CDR2 LQKENI. J lost 6 bases, V lost 5 bases, and 10 bases had no gene match. This CDR3 has 14 amino acids. In DNA, the CDR3 is TGTGCCAGCTCAAGGCAAACAGGGGTTTTCGAGCAGTACTTC. This translates into CASSRQTGVFEQYF. Complete variable domain (other parts from reference TRBV18 and TRBJ2-7): NAGVMQNPRHLVRRRGQEARLRCSPMKGHSHVYWYRQLPEEGLKFMVYLQKENIIDESGMPKERFSAEFPKEGPSILRIQQVVRGDSAAYFCASSRQTGVFEQYFGPGTRLTVT.

The chain has TRBV28 and TRBJ2-7; D gene uncertain. The CDR3 length is 14 residues. V lost 2 bases and J lost 4, with 12 bases in between. CDR1 and CDR2 (germline): MDHEN, SYDVKM. CDR3 bases: TGTGCCAGCAGTTTACCGGACGAATGGTACGAGCAGTACTTC. The encoded protein is CASSLPDEWYEQYF.

This clonotype was picked up many times. V usage is TRBV20-1 and J usage is TRBJ1-2, with a possible D match to TRBD1 (5 bases). From germline, CDR1 is DFQATT and CDR2 SNEGSKA (reference sequence). The CDR3 is 15 residues long. V was clipped by 4 bases and J by 6 bases, with 21 bases between them. The CDR3: CSANYPGDRWNGYTF. DNA for the CDR3: TGCAGTGCTAACTATCCCGGGGACCGATGGAATGGCTACACCTTC.

Many counts were recorded for this clonotype. An end of the junction differs from the germline gene, which may be a read error. The chain uses TRBV3-1 and TRBJ1-2; D remains unclear. CDR1 and CDR2 (germline): LGHDT, YNNKEL (reference sequence). The CDR3 totals 14 residues. The CDR3 region is CASSQFHSATTNSF. The CDR3 DNA is TGTGCCAGCAGCCAGTTCCACAGCGCCACAACCAACTCCTTC.

This clonotype has a count of ten or more. The genes are TRBV10-3 and TRBJ1-1, with 7 bases lining up with TRBD1. Trimming at V came to 6 bases and at J to 6 bases, leaving 10 bases not matched to a gene. The CDR3 is 14 amino acids. In germline, CDR1 is ENHRY, CDR2 SYGVKD. The CDR3: CAIRGDSAAAEAFF. CDR3 bases: TGTGCCATCAGGGGGGACAGTGCGGCGGCTGAAGCTTTCTTT.

The table lists this clonotype with many counts. The J gene is TRBJ2-5, the V gene TRBV6-5, with 9 bases aligning to TRBD1. The germline CDR1 and CDR2 sequences are MNHEY and SVGAGI. This CDR3 region has 16 residues. Trimming removed 0 bases from V and 0 bases from J; junction bases left unmatched: 2. This CDR3 reads CASSYSGQGNQETQYF. Here the CDR3 DNA reads TGTGCCAGCAGTTACTCCGGACAGGGGAACCAAGAGACCCAGTACTTC.

In its sample, this clonotype was seen many times. This chain links TRBV4-1 with TRBJ1-2; the D is unclear. The V end lost 4 bases, the J end lost 0 bases, and 12 bases lay between the germline ends. The CDR3 runs to 15 residues. Germline values: CDR1 MGHRA, CDR2 YSYEKL. The DNA for the CDR3 is TGCGCCAGCAGCCGCACTCTCGCTGCTAACTATGGCTACACCTTC. Protein product: CASSRTLAANYGYTF.

This clonotype was counted many times. V is TRBV19 and J is TRBJ1-6, with 9 nucleotides matching TRBD1. CDR3 size: 12 residues. Unmatched junction bases numbered 6, after V lost 6 bases and J lost 15 bases. The germline CDR1 and CDR2 sequences are LNHDA and SQIVND (reference sequence). CDR3 bases: TGTGCCAGTAGACAACAGGGGGCGAGCCTCCACTTT. The encoded protein is CASRQQGASLHF.